This TCR beta chain was profiled in a study of blood T cell repertoires in COVID-19. CDR3 length equals 14 residues. The V gene's germline CDR1 is SGHDN and CDR2 FVKESK. Trimming removed 2 bases at V and 10 bases at J, with 12 bases between. Authors' methods: Researchers report that nucleated cell counts were estimated from reference gene primer amplification. Assay used: immunoSEQ multiplex PCR; TCRdb lists only in-frame clones, some missing. Clone size and V and J calls were adopted from that table, with D and trimming inferred from the DNA. The sample lists 120,000 or so clones, around four fifths occurring once.

V gene TRBV14 combines with J gene TRBJ1-6, with D uncertain. The source of this sequence is a man aged 55 to 69 with acute or convalescent COVID-19. The sample consisted of peripheral blood. CDR3 loop: CASSQTNSESPLHF. DNA for the CDR3: TGTGCCAGCAGCCAAACTAATTCGGAGTCACCCCTCCACTTT. The full variable domain, with the rest looked up from reference TRBV14 and TRBJ1-6, is EAGVTQFPSHSVIEKGQTVTLRCDPISGHDNLYWYRRVMGKEIKFLLHFVKESKQDESGMPNNRFLAERTGGTYSTLKVQPAELEDSGVYFCASSQTNSESPLHFGNGTRLTVT.